This T cell receptor beta chain came from a study of cytomegalovirus exposure and HLA in healthy donors (dated by TCRdb to about 2017). Background on the whole study: In an earlier analysis of several hundred of the donors, roughly 300 Gb of sequence data and 95 million to 130 million unique TCR beta sequences from 150 million to 200 million T cells were reported. To decide whether each TCR beta V gene segment behaved as functional or pseudogenic, an earlier analysis of some 580 of the donors relied on high-throughput TCR beta sequencing. Both class I and class II loci were covered by HLA typing, at four-digit resolution. Using immunosequencing, the study profiled T cell repertoires from 640 or so subjects and related those repertoires to cytomegalovirus serostatus. To predict cytomegalovirus infection status, the study combined high-throughput TCR immunosequencing, statistical association of individual TCRs with disease status, and machine learning. A later analysis re-examined previously published TCR beta repertoires from about 700 donors and added high-resolution HLA genotyping to investigate patterns of TCR occurrence. Alongside the repertoire data, information on donor age, sex, ethnicity and CMV serostatus was compiled. A handful of DR-DQ haplotypes were handled as single units for association and clustering because linkage in the cohort was strong. The number of donors typed differed by locus, with about 629-630 for A, B, C, DRB1 and DQB1, 522 for DQA1, over 600 for DPA1, and approximately 470 for DPB1. In addition to the first cohort of approximately 650 subjects, a separate validation cohort of 120 different subjects was used. The later analysis used no new phenotypic data to find candidate immune exposures, relying instead on TCR beta sequences and their occurrence across donors. All discovery cohort repertoires had been generated using a single sequencing platform. The genetic ancestry cluster associated with self-reported Caucasian donors included over 65% of the 350 to 500 genotyped donors. A later genetic analysis used genome-wide SNP genotypes for about 65% of the roughly 670 donors, treating that subset as a discovery cohort. On average, 235,054 unique TCR beta nucleotide sequences were sequenced per donor among a few hundred genotyped donors of the cohort, with 15% to 20% of those sequences being non-productive. An early release covering roughly 580 HLA-typed donors comprised approximately 300 gigabases of sequencing data and some 79 million unique TCR sequences. The study was designed to test whether signatures of past pathogen exposure could be identified by cataloging public T cell receptors.

General conclusions and limits of the study: A few of the identified cytomegalovirus-associated TCR beta chains were confirmed in vitro to be specific for cytomegalovirus antigens. Linkage disequilibrium might explain the correlated functional status among segregating V segments, but an unknown experimental factor could not be excluded. It was suggested by the authors that the approach could potentially be generalized to other disease states and immunological phenotypes. Broadly in line with IMGT annotations, most TCR beta V segments showed up in productive rearrangements about 87% or about 30% of the time in an earlier analysis of approximately 640 of the donors. A further reported finding was that TCR beta sequences accurately predicted the HLA-A and HLA-B alleles for most subjects in the first cohort. The 87-base-pair reads could not distinguish some IMGT-functional V segments, including TRBV6-2 and TRBV6-3, so those segments were excluded. Strong co-occurrence of HLA alleles, especially DR and DQ, made assigning TCR associations to individual alleles difficult. The classifier was reported to diagnose cytomegalovirus status with high specificity and sensitivity in both the original and validation cohorts. Because some donors lacked HLA typing at each locus, the association tests relied only on the typed subset. A later genetic analysis reported fewer N-insertions in productive TCRs among donors in an Asian-associated ancestry cluster than the roughly 720-donor mean. In a later analysis, several top co-occurrence clusters were reported to appear linked to parvovirus B19, influenza, CMV and Epstein-Barr virus. The presence/absence analyses assumed that sequencing depth was roughly uniform across donors, and that assumption may not be true. Specific HLA alleles were associated with 15,000 to 20,000 TCR beta sequences at a false discovery rate of 0.05 in a later analysis. A total of 164 TCR beta chains were listed by the study as associated with cytomegalovirus. An association between a missense DCLRE1C variant and V-gene and J-gene trimming of TCR beta chains was found in a later genetic analysis and replicated in an independent cohort. A cluster of highly shared sequence variants was judged likely to be a technical artifact of the sequencing pipeline. A later analysis found that HLA-associated TCR beta chains were more clonally expanded and had lower generation probabilities than equally common non-associated chains. A later analysis found that TCR association rates varied across HLA loci, with DRB1 alleles showing the most associated TCRs and HLA-C alleles the fewest. This cohort had only TCR beta chains sequenced, and the lack of alpha or paired-chain data limited which features could be detected. In a later analysis, most CMV-associated TCR beta chains were found to appear HLA-restricted, with HLA associations seemingly driven largely by CMV exposure. Because counts were too low, about 18 rarely observed V segments, including chromosome 9 orphons, were left out of the earlier analysis of 587 of the donors. While some public TCRs were present in many individuals, most TCR sequences turned up only very rarely across donors. The only immune exposure information available for the cohort was CMV serostatus.

As for this clone: Its recognized antigen is unknown. No base qualities exist here, and no much larger clone lies one base off it.

The CDR3 numbers 14 residues from cysteine through phenylalanine. The only DNA kept is the CDR3, 42 bases in frame from the first base. CDR1 and CDR2, looked up from the germline V gene, are MNHEY and SVGAGI. At the junction V is shortened by 0 bases and J by 7 bases; bases outside the gene matches: 2. The cohort consisted of 600 or so healthy bone marrow donors. At the time of sampling, every cohort member was nominally healthy, though immune exposures that went unrecorded were likely present. The donor was CMV seropositive and was included in the group of 250 to 350 seropositive cohort members. Every donor gave a peripheral blood sample, and the peripheral blood mononuclear cells from that sample were used for TCR beta sequencing. Genomic DNA was extracted from the blood cell samples with the Qiagen DNeasy Blood Extraction Kit. Preparation of the library involved the immunoSEQ multiplex PCR assay. For the multiplex PCR, a mixture combining 60 forward primers for TCR Vbeta segments and 13 reverse primers for TCR Jbeta segments was used. Amplification of the CDR3 region of rearranged TCR beta genes was performed with a multiplex PCR assay on genomic DNA. Amplified TCR beta libraries were sequenced as 87-base-pair reads on the Illumina HiSeq System. Turning to the authors' computational methods: In a later analysis, 77 million or so unique TCR beta chains were counted across the roughly 610 repertoires, and some 10 million of these chains were shared by at least two donors. To remove PCR and sequencing errors, raw reads were error-corrected and collapsed into unique sequences using a nearest-neighbor algorithm that merged closely related sequences. Alignment of CDR3 sequences to IMGT reference sequences was used to assign V, D and J gene segments. For a sequence to be retained, at least a six-nucleotide match to both a V gene segment and a J gene segment was required. Rearrangements were called productive when the CDR3 lacked stop codons and stayed in frame with V and J; all others were non-productive. Following IMGT convention, CDR3 was defined as the stretch from the second conserved V-encoded cysteine up to the conserved J-encoded phenylalanine. The earlier analysis of 500 to 750 of the donors excluded any sequence lacking an unambiguous match to a single V gene segment. An earlier analysis of 500 to 700 of the donors classified V segments as functional when productive rearrangements were above 56.7% and as segregating when the standard deviation between donors was above 5%. A statistical classification framework was developed to diagnose cytomegalovirus status using the catalog of TCR beta chain sequences. A later analysis assigned V and J genes by comparing TCR nucleotide sequences with IMGT/GENE-DB human TR gene sequences. A later analysis assigned CDR3 sequences and most-parsimonious VDJ recombination scenarios with the TCRdist pipeline. A later analysis defined each TCR beta chain by its CDR3 amino acid sequence plus V-gene family, and excluded reads lacking a unique V-gene family. A later analysis removed several hundred highly shared, low-generation-probability nucleotide sequences to deal with suspected cross-contamination and a sequencing artifact. For each public chain, a later analysis derived a clonal expansion index from normalized ranks of inferred template counts within each repertoire. Generation probabilities in a later analysis came from a VDJ recombination model fitted to out-of-frame rearrangements, and those results were checked against IGoR. A later analysis scored TCR-TCR, TCR-HLA and TCR-CMV co-occurrence with hypergeometric tests, applying a repertoire-size bias correction to TCR pairs. False discovery rates were estimated in a later analysis by permuting HLA or CMV assignments 20 times. In a later analysis, co-occurring TCRs were grouped with DBSCAN, and TCRdist sequence similarity was added when clustering was performed within HLA-allele-positive subsets. For co-occurrence clustering, repertoires with fewer than 30,000 or more than 120,000 public chains were excluded, along with roughly 5 repertoires with anomalous nucleotide sharing. The table comes from immuneACCESS by way of TCRdb, which keeps in-frame sequences with V and J called. Part of the clones is missing from these tables; in studies checked, under half for an unresolved V gene and the rest for unknown reasons. V and J calls and clone size come straight from that table; D and trimming were deduced from the DNA. In all, the sample holds around 160,000 clones, and 77% of those were seen once. The top ten constitute around 2.8% of the sample.

Sequencing was carried out using PBMCs. The chain links TRBV6-5 with TRBJ2-2; 7 bases in the middle match TRBD1. The sequence was obtained from a middle-aged woman in good health and CMV-seropositive. The bases read TGTGCCAGCAGTTACTCGGGACAGATCGGGGAGCTGTTTTTT. It translates to CASSYSGQIGELFF.